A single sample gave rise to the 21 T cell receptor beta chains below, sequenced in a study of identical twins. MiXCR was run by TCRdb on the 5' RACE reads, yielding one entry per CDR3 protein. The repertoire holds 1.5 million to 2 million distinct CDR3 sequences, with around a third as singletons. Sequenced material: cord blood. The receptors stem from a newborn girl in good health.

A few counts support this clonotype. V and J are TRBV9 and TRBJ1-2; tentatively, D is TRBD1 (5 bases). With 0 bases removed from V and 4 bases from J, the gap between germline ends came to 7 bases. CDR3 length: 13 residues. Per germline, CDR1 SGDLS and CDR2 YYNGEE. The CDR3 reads CASSVDDSYGYTF. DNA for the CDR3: TGTGCCAGCAGCGTAGACGACAGCTATGGCTACACCTTC.

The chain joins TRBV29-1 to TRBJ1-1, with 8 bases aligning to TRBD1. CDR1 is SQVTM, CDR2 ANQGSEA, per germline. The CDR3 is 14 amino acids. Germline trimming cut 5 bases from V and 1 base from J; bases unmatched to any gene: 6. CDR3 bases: TGCAGCGTTCGACAGGGGCGGGGGAACACTGAAGCTTTCTTT. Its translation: CSVRQGRGNTEAFF.

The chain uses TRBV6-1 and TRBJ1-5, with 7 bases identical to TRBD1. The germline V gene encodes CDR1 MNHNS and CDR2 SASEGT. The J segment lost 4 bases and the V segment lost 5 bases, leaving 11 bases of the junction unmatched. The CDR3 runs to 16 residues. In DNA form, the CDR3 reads TGTGCCAGCAGTCCCACCCGACAGGGCTCAAATCAGCCCCAGCATTTT. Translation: CASSPTRQGSNQPQHF.

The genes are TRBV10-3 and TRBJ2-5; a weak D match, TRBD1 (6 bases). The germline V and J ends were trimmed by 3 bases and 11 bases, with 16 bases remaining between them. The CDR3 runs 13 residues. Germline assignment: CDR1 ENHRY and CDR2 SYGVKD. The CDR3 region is CAISDPRGDEQYF. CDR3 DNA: TGTGCCATCAGTGACCCCAGGGGAGATGAGCAGTACTTC.

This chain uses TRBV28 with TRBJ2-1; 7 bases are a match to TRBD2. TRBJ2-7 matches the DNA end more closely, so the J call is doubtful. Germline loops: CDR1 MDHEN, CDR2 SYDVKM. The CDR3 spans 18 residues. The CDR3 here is CASTLTARGNRPYNEQYF. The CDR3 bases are TGTGCCAGCACCTTGACGGCGCGGGGGAATCGGCCCTACAATGAGCAGTACTTC.

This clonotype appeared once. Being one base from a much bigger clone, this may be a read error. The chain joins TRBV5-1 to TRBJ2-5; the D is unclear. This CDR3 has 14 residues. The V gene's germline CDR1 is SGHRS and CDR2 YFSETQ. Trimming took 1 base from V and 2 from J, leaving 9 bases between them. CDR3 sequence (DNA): TGCGCCAGCAGCTTGCCGGTGGGGCAAGAGACCCAGTACTTC. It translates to CASSLPVGQETQYF.

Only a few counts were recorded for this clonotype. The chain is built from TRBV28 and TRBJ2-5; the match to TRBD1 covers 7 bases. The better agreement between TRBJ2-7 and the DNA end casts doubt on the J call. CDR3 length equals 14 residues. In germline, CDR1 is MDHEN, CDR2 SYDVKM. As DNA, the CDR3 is TGTGCCAGCAGTTTATATGAGGGGGCGGGCGAGCAGTACTTC. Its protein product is CASSLYEGAGEQYF.

CDR3 DNA sequence: TGTGCCAGCAGCTTAGGCGCGGGCTTCGCCCCCTACAATGAGCAGTTCTTC. Residues: CASSLGAGFAPYNEQFF. J is TRBJ2-1 and V is TRBV11-3; possibly TRBD2 for D (5 bases). CDR3 size: 17 residues. Germline V gene sequence: CDR1 SGHNT, CDR2 YENEEA. Deletions cut 1 base from V and 2 bases from J, with 15 bases between.

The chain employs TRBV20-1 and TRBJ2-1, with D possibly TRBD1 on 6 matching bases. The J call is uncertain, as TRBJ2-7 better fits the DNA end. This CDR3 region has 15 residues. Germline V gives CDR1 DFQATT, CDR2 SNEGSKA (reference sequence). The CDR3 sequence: CSARDIRGSYNEQYF. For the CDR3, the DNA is TGCAGTGCTAGAGATATCAGGGGATCCTACAATGAGCAGTACTTC.

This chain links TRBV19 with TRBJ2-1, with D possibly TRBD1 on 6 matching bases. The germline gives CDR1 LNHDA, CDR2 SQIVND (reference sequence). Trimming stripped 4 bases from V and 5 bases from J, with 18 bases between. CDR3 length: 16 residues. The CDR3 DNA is TGTGCCAGTAGTAATTCTTGGGGACACCCTAACAATGAGCAGTTCTTC. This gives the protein CASSNSWGHPNNEQFF.

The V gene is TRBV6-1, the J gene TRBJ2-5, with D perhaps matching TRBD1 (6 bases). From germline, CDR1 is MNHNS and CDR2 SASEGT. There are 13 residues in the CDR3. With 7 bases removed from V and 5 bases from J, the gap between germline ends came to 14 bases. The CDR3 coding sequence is TGTGCCAGCAACCTTGGACAGAGGGAGACCCAGTACTTC. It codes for CASNLGQRETQYF.

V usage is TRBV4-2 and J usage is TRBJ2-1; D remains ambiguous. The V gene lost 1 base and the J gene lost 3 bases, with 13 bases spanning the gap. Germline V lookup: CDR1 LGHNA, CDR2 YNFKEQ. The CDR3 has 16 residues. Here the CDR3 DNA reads TGTGCCAGCAGCCAAGGGTCGGCGCAAGGCTACAATGAGCAGTTCTTC. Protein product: CASSQGSAQGYNEQFF.

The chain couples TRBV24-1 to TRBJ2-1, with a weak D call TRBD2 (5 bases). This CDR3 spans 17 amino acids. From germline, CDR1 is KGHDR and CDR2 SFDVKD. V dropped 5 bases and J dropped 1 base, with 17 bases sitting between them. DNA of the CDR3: TGTGCCACCAGTGGTTCGTCGAGGGAGAGTTCCTACAATGAGCAGTTCTTC. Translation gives CATSGSSRESSYNEQFF.

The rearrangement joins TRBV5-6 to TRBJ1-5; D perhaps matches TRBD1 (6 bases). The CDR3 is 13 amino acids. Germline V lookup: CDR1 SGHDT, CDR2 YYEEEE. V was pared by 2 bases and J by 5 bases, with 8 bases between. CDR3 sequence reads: CASSLQGHQPQHF. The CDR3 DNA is TGTGCCAGCAGCTTACAGGGACATCAGCCCCAGCATTTT. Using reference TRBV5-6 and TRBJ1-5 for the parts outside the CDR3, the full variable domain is DAGVTQSPTHLIKTRGQQVTLRCSPKSGHDTVSWYQQALGQGPQFIFQYYEEEERQRGNFPDRFSGHQFPNYSSELNVNALLLGDSALYLCASSLQGHQPQHFGDGTRLSIL.

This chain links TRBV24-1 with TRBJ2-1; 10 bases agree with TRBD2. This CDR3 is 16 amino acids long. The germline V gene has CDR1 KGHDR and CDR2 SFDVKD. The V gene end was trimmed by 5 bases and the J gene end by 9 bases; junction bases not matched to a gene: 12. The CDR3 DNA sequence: TGTGCCACCAGTGGAATTACTGAGCGGGAGGGAGGTGAGCAGTTCTTC. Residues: CATSGITEREGGEQFF.

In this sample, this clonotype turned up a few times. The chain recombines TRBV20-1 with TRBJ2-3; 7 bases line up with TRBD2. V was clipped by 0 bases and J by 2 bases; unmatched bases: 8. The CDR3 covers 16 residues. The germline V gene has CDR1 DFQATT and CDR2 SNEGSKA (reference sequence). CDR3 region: CSAREWEGIHTDTQYF. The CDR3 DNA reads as TGCAGTGCTAGAGAGTGGGAGGGTATCCACACAGATACGCAGTATTTT.

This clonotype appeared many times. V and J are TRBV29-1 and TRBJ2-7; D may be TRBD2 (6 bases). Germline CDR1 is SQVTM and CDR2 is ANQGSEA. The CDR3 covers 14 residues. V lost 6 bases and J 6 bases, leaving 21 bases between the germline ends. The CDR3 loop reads CSVLTGTDYLEQYF. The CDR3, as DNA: TGCAGCGTACTAACCGGGACTGATTATCTCGAGCAGTACTTC.

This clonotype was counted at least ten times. In DNA form, the CDR3 reads TGTGCCAGCACCCCATTTACAGATACGCAGTATTTT. Translated, it gives CASTPFTDTQYF. J is TRBJ2-3 and V is TRBV12-3 or TRBV12-4; no clear D gene. This CDR3 is 12 amino acids long. V lost 7 bases, J lost 3 bases, and 8 bases lay in between.

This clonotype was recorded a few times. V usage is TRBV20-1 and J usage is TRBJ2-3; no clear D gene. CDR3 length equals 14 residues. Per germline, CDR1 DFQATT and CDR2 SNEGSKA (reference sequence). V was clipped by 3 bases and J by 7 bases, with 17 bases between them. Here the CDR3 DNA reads TGCAGTGCTAGTTCACAGCGTGCCCGACATACGCAGTATTTT. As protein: CSASSQRARHTQYF.

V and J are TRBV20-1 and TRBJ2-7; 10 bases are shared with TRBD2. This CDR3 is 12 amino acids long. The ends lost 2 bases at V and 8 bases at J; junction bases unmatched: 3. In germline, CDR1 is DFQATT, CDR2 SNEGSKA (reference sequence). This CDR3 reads CSARSSGGQQYF. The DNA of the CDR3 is TGCAGTGCTAGATCTAGCGGGGGCCAGCAGTACTTC.

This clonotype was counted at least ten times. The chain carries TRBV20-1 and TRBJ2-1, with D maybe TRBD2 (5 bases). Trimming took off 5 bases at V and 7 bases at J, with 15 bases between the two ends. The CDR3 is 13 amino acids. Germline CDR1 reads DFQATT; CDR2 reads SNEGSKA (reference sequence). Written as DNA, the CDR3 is TGCAGTGCTCGACGGACCGGAGGAAATGAGCAGTTCTTC. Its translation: CSARRTGGNEQFF.